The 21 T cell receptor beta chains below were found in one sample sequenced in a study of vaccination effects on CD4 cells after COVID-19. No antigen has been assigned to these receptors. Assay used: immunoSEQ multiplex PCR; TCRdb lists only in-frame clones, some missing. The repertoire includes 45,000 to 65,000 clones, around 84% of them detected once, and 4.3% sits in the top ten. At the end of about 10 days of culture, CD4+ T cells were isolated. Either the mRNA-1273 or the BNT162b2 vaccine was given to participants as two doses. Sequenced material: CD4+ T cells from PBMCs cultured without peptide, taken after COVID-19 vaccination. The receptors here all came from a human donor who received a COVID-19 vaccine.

CDR3 nucleotides: TGTGCCAGCAGACAGAGCTCTGGAAACACCATATATTTT. Amino acid sequence: CASRQSSGNTIYF. J is TRBJ1-3 and V is TRBV7-8, with D hard to call. Trimming left V 6 bases short and J 0 bases short, with 6 bases between. Germline lookup yields CDR1 SGHVS and CDR2 FQNEAQ. CDR3 size: 13 residues.

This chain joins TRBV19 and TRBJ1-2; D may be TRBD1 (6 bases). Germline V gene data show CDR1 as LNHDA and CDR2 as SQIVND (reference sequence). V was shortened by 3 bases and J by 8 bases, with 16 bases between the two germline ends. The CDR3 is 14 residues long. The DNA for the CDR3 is TGTGCCAGTAGTATTGACAGGTGGGCGGGAGGCTACACCTTC. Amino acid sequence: CASSIDRWAGGYTF.

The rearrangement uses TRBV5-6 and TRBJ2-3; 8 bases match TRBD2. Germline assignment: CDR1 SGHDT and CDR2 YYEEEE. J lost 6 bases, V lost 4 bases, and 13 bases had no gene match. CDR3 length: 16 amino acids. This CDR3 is CASSRAGGRAGDTQYF. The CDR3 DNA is TGTGCCAGCAGCAGGGCGGGGGGCCGCGCCGGGGATACGCAGTATTTT.

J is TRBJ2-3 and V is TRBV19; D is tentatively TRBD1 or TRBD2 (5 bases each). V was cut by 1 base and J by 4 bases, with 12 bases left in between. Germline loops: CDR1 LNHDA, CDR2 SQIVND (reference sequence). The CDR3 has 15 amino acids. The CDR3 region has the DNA TGTGCCAGTAGTATAGGAAACGGGGCGTCAGATACGCAGTATTTT. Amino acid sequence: CASSIGNGASDTQYF.

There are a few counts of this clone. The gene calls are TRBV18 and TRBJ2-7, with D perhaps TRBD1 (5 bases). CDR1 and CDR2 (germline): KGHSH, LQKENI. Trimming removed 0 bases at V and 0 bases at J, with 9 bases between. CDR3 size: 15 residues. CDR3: CASSPPNRNSYEQYF. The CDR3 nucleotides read TGTGCCAGCTCACCACCGAACAGGAACTCCTACGAGCAGTACTTC.

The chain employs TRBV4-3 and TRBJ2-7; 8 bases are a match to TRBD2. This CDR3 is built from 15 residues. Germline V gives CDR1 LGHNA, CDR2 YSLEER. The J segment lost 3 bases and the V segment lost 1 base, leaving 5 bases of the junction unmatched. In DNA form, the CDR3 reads TGCGCCAGCAGCCAAGCCGGAGCGGGGGTCTACGAGCAGTACTTC. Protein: CASSQAGAGVYEQYF.

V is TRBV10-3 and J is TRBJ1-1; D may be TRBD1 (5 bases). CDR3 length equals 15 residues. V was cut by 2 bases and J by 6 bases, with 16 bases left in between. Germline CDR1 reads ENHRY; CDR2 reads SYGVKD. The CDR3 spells CAISEGGYGVAEAFF. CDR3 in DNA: TGTGCCATCAGTGAGGGGGGGTACGGGGTCGCTGAAGCTTTCTTT.

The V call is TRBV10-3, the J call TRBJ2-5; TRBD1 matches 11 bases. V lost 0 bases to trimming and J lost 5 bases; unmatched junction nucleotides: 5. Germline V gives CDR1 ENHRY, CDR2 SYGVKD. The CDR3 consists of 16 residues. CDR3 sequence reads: CAISESRTGGAETQYF. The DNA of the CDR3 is TGTGCCATCAGTGAGTCGCGGACAGGGGGCGCGGAGACCCAGTACTTC.

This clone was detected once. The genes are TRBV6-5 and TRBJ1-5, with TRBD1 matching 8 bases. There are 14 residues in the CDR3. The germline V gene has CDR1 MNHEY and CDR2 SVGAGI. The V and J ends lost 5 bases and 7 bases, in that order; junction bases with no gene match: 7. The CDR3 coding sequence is TGTGCCAGCAGTCCACAGGGGGGAAGGCAGCCCCAGCATTTT. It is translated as CASSPQGGRQPQHF.

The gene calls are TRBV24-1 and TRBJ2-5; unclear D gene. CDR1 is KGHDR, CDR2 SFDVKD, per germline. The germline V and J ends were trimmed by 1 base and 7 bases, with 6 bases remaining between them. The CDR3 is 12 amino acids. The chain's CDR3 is CATSDFGGTQYF. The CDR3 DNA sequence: TGTGCCACCAGTGATTTTGGCGGGACCCAGTACTTC.

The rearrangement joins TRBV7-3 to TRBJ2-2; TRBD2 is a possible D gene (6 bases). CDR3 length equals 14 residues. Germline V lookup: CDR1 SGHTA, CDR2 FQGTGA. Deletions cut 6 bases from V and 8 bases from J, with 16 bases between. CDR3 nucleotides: TGTGCCAGCAGAGGAGGCGGGGTGTCGGGGGAGCTGTTTTTT. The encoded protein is CASRGGGVSGELFF.

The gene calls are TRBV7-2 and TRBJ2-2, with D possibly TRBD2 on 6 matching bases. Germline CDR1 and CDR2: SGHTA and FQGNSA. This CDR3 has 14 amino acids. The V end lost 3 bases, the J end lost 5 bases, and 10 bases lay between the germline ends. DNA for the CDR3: TGTGCCAGCAGCTTGGGACTTTGGACCGGGGAGCTGTTTTTT. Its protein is CASSLGLWTGELFF. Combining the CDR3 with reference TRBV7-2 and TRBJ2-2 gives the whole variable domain GAGVSQSPSNKVTEKGKDVELRCDPISGHTALYWYRQSLGQGLEFLIYFQGNSAPDKSGLPSDRFSAERTGGSVSTLTIQRTQQEDSAVYLCASSLGLWTGELFFGEGSRLTVL.

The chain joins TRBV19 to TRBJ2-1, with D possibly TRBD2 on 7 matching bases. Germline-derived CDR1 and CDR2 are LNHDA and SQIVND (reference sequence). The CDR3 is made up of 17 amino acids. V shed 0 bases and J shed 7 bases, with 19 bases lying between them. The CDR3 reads CASSIDKGGGVRNEQFF. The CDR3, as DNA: TGTGCCAGTAGTATAGATAAGGGAGGGGGGGTCAGGAATGAGCAGTTCTTC.

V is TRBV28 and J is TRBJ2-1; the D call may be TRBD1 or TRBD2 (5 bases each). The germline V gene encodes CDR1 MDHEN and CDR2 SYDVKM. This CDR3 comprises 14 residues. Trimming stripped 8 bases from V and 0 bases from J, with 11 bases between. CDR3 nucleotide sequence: TGTGCCAGCCGTGAGGGGAGCTCCTACAATGAGCAGTTCTTC. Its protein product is CASREGSSYNEQFF.

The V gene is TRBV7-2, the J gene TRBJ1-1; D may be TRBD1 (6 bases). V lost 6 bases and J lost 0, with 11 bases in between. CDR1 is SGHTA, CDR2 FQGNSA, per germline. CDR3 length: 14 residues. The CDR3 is CASSPGVVNTEAFF. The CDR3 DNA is TGTGCCAGCAGTCCAGGGGTAGTGAACACTGAAGCTTTCTTT.

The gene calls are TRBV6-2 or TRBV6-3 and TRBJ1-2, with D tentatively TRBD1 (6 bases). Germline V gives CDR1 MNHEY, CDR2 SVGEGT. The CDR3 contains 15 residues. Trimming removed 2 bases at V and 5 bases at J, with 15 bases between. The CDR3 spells CASSYTHGTPYGYTF. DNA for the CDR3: TGTGCCAGCAGTTACACCCACGGGACACCTTATGGCTACACCTTC.

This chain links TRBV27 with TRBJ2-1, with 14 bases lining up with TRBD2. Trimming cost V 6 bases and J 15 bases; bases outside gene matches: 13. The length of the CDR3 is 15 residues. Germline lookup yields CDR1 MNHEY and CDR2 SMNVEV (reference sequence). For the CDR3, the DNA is TGTGCCAGCAGCCAAAGACTAGCGGGAGGGCCCCTGATGTTCTTC. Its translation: CASSQRLAGGPLMFF.

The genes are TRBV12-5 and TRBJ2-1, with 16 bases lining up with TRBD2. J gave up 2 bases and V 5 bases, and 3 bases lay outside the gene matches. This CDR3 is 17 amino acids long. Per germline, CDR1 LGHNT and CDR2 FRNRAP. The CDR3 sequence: CASGPGTSGGAYNEQFF. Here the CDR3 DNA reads TGTGCTAGTGGTCCGGGGACTAGCGGGGGGGCCTACAATGAGCAGTTCTTC.

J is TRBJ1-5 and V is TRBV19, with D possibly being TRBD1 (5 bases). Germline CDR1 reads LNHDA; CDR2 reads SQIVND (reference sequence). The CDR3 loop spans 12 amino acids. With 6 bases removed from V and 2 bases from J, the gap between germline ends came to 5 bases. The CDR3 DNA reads TGTGCCAGTAGACAGGGCAATCAGCCCCAGCATTTT. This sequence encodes CASRQGNQPQHF. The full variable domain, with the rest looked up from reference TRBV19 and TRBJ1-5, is DGGITQSPKYLFRKEGQNVTLSCEQNLNHDAMYWYRQDPGQGLRLIYYSQIVNDFQKGDIAEGYSVSREKKESFPLTVTSAQKNPTAFYLCASRQGNQPQHFGDGTRLSIL.

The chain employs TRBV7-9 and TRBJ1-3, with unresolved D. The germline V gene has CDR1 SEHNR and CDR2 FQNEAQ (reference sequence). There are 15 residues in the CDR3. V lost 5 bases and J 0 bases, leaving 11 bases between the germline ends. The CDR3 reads CASSRDGSSGNTIYF. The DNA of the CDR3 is TGTGCCAGCAGCCGCGACGGCAGCTCTGGAAACACCATATATTTT.

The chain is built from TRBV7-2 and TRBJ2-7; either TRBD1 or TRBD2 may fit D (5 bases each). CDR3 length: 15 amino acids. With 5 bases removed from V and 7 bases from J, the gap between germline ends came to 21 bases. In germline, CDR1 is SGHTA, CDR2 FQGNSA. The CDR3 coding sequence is TGTGCCAGCAGCCCGACGGGACGGCGAGCCGGGGAGCAGTACTTC. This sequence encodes CASSPTGRRAGEQYF.